This TCR beta chain was recovered during a study of T cells after yellow fever vaccination. The V gene end was trimmed by 5 bases and the J gene end by 4 bases; junction bases not matched to a gene: 8. This CDR3 has 15 residues. Germline V lookup: CDR1 SGHTA, CDR2 FQGNSA. MiXCR was run by TCRdb on the 5' RACE reads, yielding one entry per CDR3 protein. The table shows a few hundred thousand distinct CDR3 sequences, with about 7% occurring only once. The gene calls are TRBV7-2 and TRBJ1-1; TRBD1 matches 9 bases. The source was CD4+ T cells sorted from PBMCs, collected on the day of the yellow fever booster vaccination. This receptor was identified in a man aged 25 to 40 who received the YFV17D yellow fever vaccine. The chain's CDR3 is CASSAQGARGTEAFF. CDR3 bases: TGTGCCAGCAGCGCACAGGGGGCGAGGGGCACTGAAGCTTTCTTT. The full variable domain, completed using reference TRBV7-2 and TRBJ1-1, is GAGVSQSPSNKVTEKGKDVELRCDPISGHTALYWYRQSLGQGLEFLIYFQGNSAPDKSGLPSDRFSAERTGGSVSTLTIQRTQQEDSAVYLCASSAQGARGTEAFFGQGTRLTVV.